This T cell receptor (beta chain) was obtained from a study of blood T cells in healthy people across ages. Study conclusions and caveats: One million T cells yielded diversity estimates that were considered underestimates. Significant beta diversity loss was already apparent by age approximately 38, declining roughly linearly.

Whenever a sample was processed, at least 6 million PBMCs were isolated. Germline CDR1 and CDR2: MNHEY and SVGEGT. V lost 1 base and J lost 0; bases outside the gene matches: 5. The CDR3 has 17 amino acids. Alongside a J-beta primer mix, a sample-barcoded 5' primer served in a second PCR lasting roughly 7 to 11 cycles. Each CDR3 protein gets one entry after TCRdb re-called the 5' RACE reads with MiXCR. The repertoire holds over 1,500,000 distinct CDR3 sequences, with 49% as singletons. This clonotype was counted only a few times. The target antigen is unknown. V is TRBV6-2 or TRBV6-3 and J is TRBJ2-1; 8 nucleotides align to TRBD2. Specimen: blood. This sequence originates from a woman aged 40 to 50 in good health. CDR3 sequence reads: CASSYLIAGHSYNEQFF. CDR3 in DNA: TGTGCCAGCAGTTACTTGATAGCGGGGCACTCCTACAATGAGCAGTTCTTC.